The 20 T cell receptor beta chains given below trace back to one sample, sequenced in a study of Graves' ophthalmopathy and Graves' hyperthyroidism. The study amplified TCR beta CDR3 regions using RNA transcripts. The library came from an HTBI-primed first-round RT-PCR and a second-round multiplex PCR. TCRdb re-derived calls from the multiplex PCR reads in MiXCR, one entry per CDR3 protein. There are around 660,000 distinct CDR3 sequences in the sample; roughly two fifths occur only once, and around 3% lies in the top ten. Sequences were obtained from peripheral blood. These receptor sequences come from an adult man with Graves' ophthalmopathy.

V and J are TRBV5-1 and TRBJ1-1; 7 nucleotides align to TRBD1. Germline CDR1 is SGHRS and CDR2 is YFSETQ. After removal of 3 bases from V and 3 bases from J, the junction contained 14 bases not matched to a gene. CDR3 size: 17 residues. Written as DNA, the CDR3 is TGCGCCAGCAGCTCTCTGGGGACGACTCAGGGGGACACTGAAGCTTTCTTT. The encoded protein is CASSSLGTTQGDTEAFF.

Many counts were recorded for this clonotype. The chain joins TRBV19 to TRBJ1-4, with a weak D call TRBD1 (5 bases). The CDR3 extends over 16 amino acids. Looked up from germline, CDR1 is LNHDA and CDR2 is SQIVND (reference sequence). V was trimmed by 4 bases and J by 0 bases, leaving 12 bases between them. The CDR3 is CASSSDSFATNEKLFF. In nucleotides, the CDR3 is TGTGCCAGTAGTAGCGACAGCTTTGCAACTAATGAAAAACTGTTTTTT.

In its sample, this clonotype was seen many times. DNA for the CDR3: TGTGCCAGTAGTATAGGGCACATCACTGAAGCTTTCTTT. It is translated as CASSIGHITEAFF. The genes are TRBV19 and TRBJ1-1; D is unclear. V was clipped by 1 base and J by 4 bases, with 7 bases between them. CDR3 size: 13 residues. Germline V gives CDR1 LNHDA, CDR2 SQIVND (reference sequence).

This clonotype has at least ten counts. The chain couples TRBV19 to TRBJ1-5; D uncertain. From germline, CDR1 is LNHDA and CDR2 SQIVND (reference sequence). The V end lost 0 bases, the J end lost 1 base, and 10 bases lay between the germline ends. The CDR3 runs 16 residues. In DNA form, the CDR3 reads TGTGCCAGTAGTATAGAGGGGTGGAGAAGCAATCAGCCCCAGCATTTT. Translation: CASSIEGWRSNQPQHF.

The V gene is TRBV14, the J gene TRBJ2-7; tentatively, D is TRBD2 (6 bases). CDR3 size: 16 residues. Germline V lookup: CDR1 SGHDN, CDR2 FVKESK. The V gene lost 1 base and the J gene lost 0 bases, with 13 bases spanning the gap. CDR3 sequence reads: CASSQGSGTSSYEQYF. CDR3 in DNA: TGTGCCAGCAGCCAAGGGTCCGGGACTTCCTCCTACGAGCAGTACTTC.

This rearrangement joins TRBV30 to TRBJ1-4; D is undetermined. V was pared by 2 bases and J by 13 bases, with 11 bases between. The CDR3 contains 11 residues. Germline lookup yields CDR1 GTSNPN and CDR2 SVGIG (reference sequence). The CDR3 region has the DNA TGTGCCTGGAGTCTTTACAGTGGACTGTTTTTT. It yields the protein CAWSLYSGLFF.

As regards this clonotype: A much bigger clone sits one base away, suggesting this may be a read error. This chain joins TRBV12-3 or TRBV12-4 and TRBJ1-3; D might be TRBD1 (5 bases). The CDR3 extends over 17 amino acids. CDR3 loop: CAGSLPTGRPSGNTIYF. CDR3 nucleotides: TGTGCCGGCAGCTTACCGACGGGGCGGCCCTCTGGAAACACCATATATTTT.

The chain employs TRBV29-1 and TRBJ1-1; tentatively, D is TRBD1 (5 bases). V dropped 4 bases and J dropped 3 bases, with 12 bases sitting between them. Germline V CDR1 and CDR2: SQVTM, ANQGSEA. CDR3 length: 13 residues. For the CDR3, the DNA is TGCAGCGTTGTTGGGGGTTTCGACACTGAAGCTTTCTTT. Encoded protein: CSVVGGFDTEAFF.

The chain employs TRBV25-1 and TRBJ2-3; D uncertain. CDR3 length: 13 amino acids. Germline lookup yields CDR1 MGHDK and CDR2 SYGVNS. V lost 11 bases and J lost 3, with 15 bases in between. The CDR3 DNA reads as TGTGCCGCAAGTAGATCCCCAACAGATACGCAGTATTTT. Amino acid sequence: CAASRSPTDTQYF. The full variable domain, with the rest looked up from reference TRBV25-1 and TRBJ2-3, is EADIYQTPRYLVIGTGKKITLECSQTMGHDKMYWYQQDPGMELHLIHYSYGVNSTEKGDLSSESTVSRIRTEHFPLTLESARPSHTSQYLCAASRSPTDTQYFGPGTRLTVL.

Turning to this clonotype: One end of the junction is discordant with germline, which a read error may explain. The chain uses TRBV20-1 and TRBJ1-4; D is undetermined. CDR1 is DFQATT and CDR2 is SNEGSKA in the germline V gene (reference sequence). There are 13 residues in the CDR3. CDR3 sequence reads: CSARNIDNDKLFF. CDR3 DNA sequence: TGCAGTGCTAGGAACATTGATAATGACAAACTGTTTTTT.

The chain is built from TRBV12-3 or TRBV12-4 and TRBJ2-2; D gene unclear. The CDR3 length is 16 residues. Trimming pared 5 bases from V and 0 bases from J, leaving 13 bases between. CDR3 residues: CASSPNPAANTGELFF. CDR3 in DNA: TGTGCCAGCAGTCCAAATCCCGCCGCGAACACCGGGGAGCTGTTTTTT.

This clonotype occurred many times. The rearrangement uses TRBV29-1 and TRBJ2-5; 12 nucleotides agree with TRBD2. Germline V CDR1 and CDR2: SQVTM, ANQGSEA. Trimming took 5 bases from V and 4 from J; bases not matched to a gene: 8. The CDR3 runs to 15 residues. This chain's CDR3 is CSVILAGGLRETQYF. CDR3 coding DNA: TGCAGCGTTATCCTAGCGGGGGGGTTGAGAGAGACCCAGTACTTC.

This clonotype was observed many times. This sequence joins TRBV10-3 and TRBJ1-1, with a possible D match to TRBD1 (5 bases). The CDR3 has 14 amino acids. The V end was cut by 10 bases, the J end by 1 base, with 16 bases between. The germline CDR1 and CDR2 sequences are ENHRY and SYGVKD. As DNA, the CDR3 is TGTGCCAGCACGTTGGGACTTTGGAACACTGAAGCTTTCTTT. Encoded protein: CASTLGLWNTEAFF.

There are many counts of this clonotype. The chain has TRBV7-9 and TRBJ1-2; D possibly corresponds to TRBD1 (6 bases). CDR3 length: 16 residues. The V end lost 1 base, the J end lost 2 bases, and 14 bases lay between the germline ends. The germline V gene has CDR1 SEHNR and CDR2 FQNEAQ (reference sequence). In DNA, the CDR3 is TGTGCCAGCAGCTTAGGATTTGGGGGCGAGAACTATGGCTACACCTTC. Amino acids: CASSLGFGGENYGYTF.

The V gene is TRBV29-1, the J gene TRBJ2-7; possibly TRBD1 for D (5 bases). Trimming removed 4 bases from V and 10 bases from J, with 20 bases in between. The CDR3 length is 13 residues. Looked up from germline, CDR1 is SQVTM and CDR2 is ANQGSEA. The CDR3 region is CSVATEPNQPQYF. The CDR3 DNA is TGCAGCGTTGCGACAGAGCCGAATCAGCCCCAGTACTTC.

This clonotype came up many times. As DNA, the CDR3 is TGTGCCAGCAGACAAGGGACAGGGGAGCGCGAGCAGTACTTC. Translated, it gives CASRQGTGEREQYF. The chain has TRBV2 and TRBJ2-7; 10 bases agree with TRBD1. J lost 6 bases, V lost 6 bases, and 8 bases had no gene match. CDR3 length equals 14 residues. CDR1 SNHLY and CDR2 FYNNEI come from the germline V gene.

The chain recombines TRBV12-3 or TRBV12-4 with TRBJ2-7, with D hard to call. V lost 2 bases and J lost 6, with 8 bases in between. The CDR3 length is 12 residues. CDR3 sequence (DNA): TGTGCCAGCAGTTTATCCCTGGGCGAGCAGTACTTC. It codes for CASSLSLGEQYF.

The chain recombines TRBV9 with TRBJ2-5; tentative D call: TRBD2 (6 bases). Germline-derived CDR1 and CDR2 are SGDLS and YYNGEE. The CDR3 consists of 15 residues. V was pared by 0 bases and J by 6 bases, with 15 bases between. The DNA of the CDR3 is TGTGCCAGCAGCGTAGGCCCGGGACTTGAGAAGACCCAGTACTTC. Translation gives CASSVGPGLEKTQYF.

The chain joins TRBV6-6 to TRBJ1-5; 9 bases are a match to TRBD1. The ends lost 6 bases at V and 8 bases at J; junction bases unmatched: 11. Germline CDR1 is MNHNY and CDR2 is SVGAGI (reference sequence). The CDR3 sequence is 15 residues long. CDR3 loop: CASRPLDRGYEPQHF. The CDR3 DNA reads as TGTGCCAGCAGACCCCTCGACAGGGGGTATGAGCCCCAGCATTTT.

The chain couples TRBV12-3 or TRBV12-4 to TRBJ1-6; 8 bases align to TRBD1. There are 15 residues in the CDR3. Losses at the gene ends were 5 bases for V and 5 bases for J; bases not matched to a gene: 5. For the CDR3, the DNA is TGTGCCAGCAGTCCAGGACAGGGACATAATTCACCCCTCCACTTT. Its protein is CASSPGQGHNSPLHF.